This T cell receptor beta chain derives from a study of CXCR3-negative and CXCR3-positive naive CD8 T cells. Overall study context: For each library, about 1.5 +/- 0.3 million TRB reads were obtained, some 130 million in total. Notes on the study in general: The study found more hydrophobic TRB CDR3s in CXCR3-positive naive cells than in CXCR3-negative naive cells.

The CDR3 covers 16 residues. The germline V gene encodes CDR1 GTSNPN and CDR2 SVGIG (reference sequence). TRB cDNA was prepared as libraries by UMI-labeled 5' RACE. One entry per CDR3 protein, without DNA, is what TCRdb gives after re-calling the 5' RACE reads. The ten top clones account for around 0.62%, within a sample of tens of thousands of distinct CDR3 sequences. About this clonotype: Its antigen is not known.

Specimen: naive CXCR3+ CD8+ T cells from blood. Subset defined: CD45RO-CCR7+CD27+CD95- naive CD8+ T cells expressing CXCR3 (TNR3+). This receptor was identified in a human donor in good health. Some clones in this sample may be carry-over from other donors' samples. The chain carries TRBV30 and TRBJ2-1; there is no DNA to check the TCRdb D call of TRBD2. The CDR3 loop is CAWVQWTQIFGNEQFF. Based on the CDR3 plus reference TRBV30 and TRBJ2-1, the full variable domain is SQTIHQWPATLVQPVGSPLSLECTVEGTSNPNLYWYRQAAGRGLQLLFYSVGIGQISSEVPQNLSASRPQDRQFILSSKKLLLSDSGFYLCAWVQWTQIFGNEQFFGPGTRLTVL.